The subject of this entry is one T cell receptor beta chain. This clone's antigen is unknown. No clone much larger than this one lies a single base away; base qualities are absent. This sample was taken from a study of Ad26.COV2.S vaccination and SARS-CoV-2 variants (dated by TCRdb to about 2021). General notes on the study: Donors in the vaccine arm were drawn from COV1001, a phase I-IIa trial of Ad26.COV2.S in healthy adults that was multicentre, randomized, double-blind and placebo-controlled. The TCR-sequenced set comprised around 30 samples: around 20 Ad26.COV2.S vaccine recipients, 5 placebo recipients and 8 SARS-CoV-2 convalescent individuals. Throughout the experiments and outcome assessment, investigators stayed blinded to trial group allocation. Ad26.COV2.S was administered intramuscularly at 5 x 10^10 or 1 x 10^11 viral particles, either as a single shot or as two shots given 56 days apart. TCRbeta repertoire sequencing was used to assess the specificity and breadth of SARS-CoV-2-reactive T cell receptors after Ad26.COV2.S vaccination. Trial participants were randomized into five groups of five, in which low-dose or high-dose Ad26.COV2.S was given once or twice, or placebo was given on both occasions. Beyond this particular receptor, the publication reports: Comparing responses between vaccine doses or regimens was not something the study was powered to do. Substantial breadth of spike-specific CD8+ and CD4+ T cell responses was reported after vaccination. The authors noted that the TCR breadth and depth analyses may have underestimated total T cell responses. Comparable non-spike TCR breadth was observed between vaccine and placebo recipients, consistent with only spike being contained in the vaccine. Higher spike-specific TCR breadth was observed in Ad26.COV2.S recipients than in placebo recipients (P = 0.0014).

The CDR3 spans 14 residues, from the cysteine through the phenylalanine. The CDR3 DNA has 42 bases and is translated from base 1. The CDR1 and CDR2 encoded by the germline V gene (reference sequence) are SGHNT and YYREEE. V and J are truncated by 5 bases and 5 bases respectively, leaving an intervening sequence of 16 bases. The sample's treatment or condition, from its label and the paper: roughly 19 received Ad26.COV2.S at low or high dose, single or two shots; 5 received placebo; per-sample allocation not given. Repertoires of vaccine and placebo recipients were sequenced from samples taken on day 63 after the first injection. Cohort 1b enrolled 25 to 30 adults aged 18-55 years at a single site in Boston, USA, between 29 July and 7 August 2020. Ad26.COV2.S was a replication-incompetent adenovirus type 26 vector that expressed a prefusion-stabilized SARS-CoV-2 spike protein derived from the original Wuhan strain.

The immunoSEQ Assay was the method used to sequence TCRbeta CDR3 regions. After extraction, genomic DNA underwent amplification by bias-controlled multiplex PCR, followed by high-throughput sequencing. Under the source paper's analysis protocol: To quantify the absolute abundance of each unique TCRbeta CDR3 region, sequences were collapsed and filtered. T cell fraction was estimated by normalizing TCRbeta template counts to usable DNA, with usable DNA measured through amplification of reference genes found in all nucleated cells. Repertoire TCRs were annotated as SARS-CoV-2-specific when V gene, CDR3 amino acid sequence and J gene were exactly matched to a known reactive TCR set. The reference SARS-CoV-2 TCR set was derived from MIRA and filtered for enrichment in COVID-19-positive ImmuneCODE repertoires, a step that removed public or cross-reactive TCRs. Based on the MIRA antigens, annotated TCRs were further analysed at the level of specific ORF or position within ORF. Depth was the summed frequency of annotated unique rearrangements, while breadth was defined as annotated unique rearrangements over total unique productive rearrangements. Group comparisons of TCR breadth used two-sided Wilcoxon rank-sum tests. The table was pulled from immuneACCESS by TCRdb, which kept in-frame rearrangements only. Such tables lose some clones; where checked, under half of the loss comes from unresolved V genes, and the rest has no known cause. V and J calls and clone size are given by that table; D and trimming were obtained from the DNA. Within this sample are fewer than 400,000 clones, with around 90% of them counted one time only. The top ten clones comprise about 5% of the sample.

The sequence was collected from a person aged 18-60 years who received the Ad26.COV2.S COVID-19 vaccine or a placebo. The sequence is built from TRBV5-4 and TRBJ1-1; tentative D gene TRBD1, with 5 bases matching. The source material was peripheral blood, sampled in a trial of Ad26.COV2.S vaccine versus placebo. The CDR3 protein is CASSPGHFETEAFF. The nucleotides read TGTGCCAGCAGTCCCGGACACTTTGAGACTGAAGCTTTCTTT.